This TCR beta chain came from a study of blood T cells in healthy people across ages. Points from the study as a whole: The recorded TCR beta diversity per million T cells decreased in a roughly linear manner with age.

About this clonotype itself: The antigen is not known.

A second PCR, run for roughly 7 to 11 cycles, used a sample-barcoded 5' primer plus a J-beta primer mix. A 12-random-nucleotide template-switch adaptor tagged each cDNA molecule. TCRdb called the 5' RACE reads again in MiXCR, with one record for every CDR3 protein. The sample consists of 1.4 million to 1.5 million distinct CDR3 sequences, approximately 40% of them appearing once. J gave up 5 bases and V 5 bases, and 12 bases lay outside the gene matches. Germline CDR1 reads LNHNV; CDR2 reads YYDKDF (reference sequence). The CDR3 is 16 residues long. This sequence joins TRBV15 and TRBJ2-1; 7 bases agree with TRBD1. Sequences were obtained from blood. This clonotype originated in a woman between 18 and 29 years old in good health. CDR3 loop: CATSRIRDRVNNEQFF. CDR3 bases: TGTGCCACCAGCCGGATCCGGGACAGAGTTAACAATGAGCAGTTCTTC.